This TCR beta chain was identified during a study of cytomegalovirus exposure and HLA in healthy donors. Study-wide points: According to a subsequent analysis, TCR clusters from the first cohort were inclined to appear together in the 120 validation repertoires. Rare TCR sequences predominated, though certain public TCRs were found in many donors. CMV antigen specificity of three CMV-associated chains was confirmed in vitro.

From the approximately 110-subject validation cohort, which was separate from the approximately 670-subject first cohort, the donors were drawn. CDR1 SGHRS and CDR2 YFSETQ come from the germline V gene. CDR3 length: 16 amino acids. Losses at the gene ends were 3 bases for V and 0 bases for J; bases not matched to a gene: 4. Concerning this clone itself: Its specificity is not known.

Assay used: immunoSEQ multiplex PCR; TCRdb lists only in-frame clones, some missing. The sample contains about 120,000 clones, less than 90% of which appear only once. The TCR sequence derives from a man aged 18 to 29 in good health and CMV-seropositive. Material for sequencing was PBMCs. The chain employs TRBV5-1 and TRBJ2-1; 9 bases match TRBD2. The CDR3 sequence: CASSSLAGNSYNEQFF. Written as DNA, the CDR3 is TGCGCCAGCAGCTCGCTAGCGGGGAACTCCTACAATGAGCAGTTCTTC. Based on the CDR3 plus reference TRBV5-1 and TRBJ2-1, the full variable domain is KAGVTQTPRYLIKTRGQQVTLSCSPISGHRSVSWYQQTPGQGLQFLFEYFSETQRNKGNFPGRFSGRQFSNSRSEMNVSTLELGDSALYLCASSSLAGNSYNEQFFGPGTRLTVL.